This record concerns one T cell receptor (beta chain) sequence. Antigen unknown. Only in-frame clones appear in the TCRdb table, and some are missing; sequencing was by immunoSEQ multiplex PCR. The sample lists about 200,000 clones, 70% to 85% occurring once. The data belong to a study of cytomegalovirus exposure and HLA in healthy donors. The donors were in the approximately 120-subject validation cohort, distinct from the 666-subject first cohort. The germline V gene encodes CDR1 MNHEY and CDR2 SVGAGI. Trimming stripped 3 bases from V and 4 bases from J, with 12 bases between. The CDR3 covers 15 residues. General study results and limits: In vitro experiments confirmed that a few CMV-associated chains were specific for CMV antigens. According to the study, around 150 TCR beta chains were cytomegalovirus-associated. First-cohort TCR clusters tended to co-occur in the approximately 110 validation repertoires, a later analysis found.

The sequence was obtained from a woman in her thirties in good health and CMV-seropositive. Sample: PBMCs. The rearrangement uses TRBV6-5 and TRBJ1-4; the D is unclear. The CDR3 is CASSYGGRNNEKLFF. CDR3 nucleotide sequence: TGTGCCAGCAGTTATGGAGGACGGAATAATGAAAAACTGTTTTTT.